Here is one TCR beta chain with its context. As yet, its antigen is unknown. V was shortened by 8 bases and J by 9 bases, with 16 bases between the two germline ends. Germline-derived CDR1 and CDR2 are DFQATT and SNEGSKA (reference sequence). This CDR3 has 11 amino acids. The record originates from a study of identical twins. General study results and limits: Out-of-frame beta chain sequences displayed weaker excess sharing between twins.

TCRdb re-called the 5' RACE reads with MiXCR, one entry per CDR3 protein. The profile covers hundreds of thousands of distinct CDR3 sequences, with roughly 20% appearing a single time and roughly 13% taken by the ten largest. The same data also contributed to another study, on T cells expressing NK-cell markers. That source adds: The authors sequenced eight donors, of whom seven were HCMV-seropositive and one was seronegative. With an anti-gamma-delta TCR antibody, sorting in several experiments was kept to alpha-beta TCR T cells. In roughly 6 donors, dominant CD3+CD56+NKG2C+ clones formed roughly 1.0-7.5% of CD8+ cells.

The chain uses TRBV20-1 and TRBJ1-1; TRBD1 is a possible D gene (5 bases). This receptor was taken from a woman in her late teens or twenties in good health. Sequencing was done on a sample of PBMCs. As DNA, the CDR3 is TGCAGTCGCATGAGGGGCTTGCAAGCTTTCTTT. It codes for CSRMRGLQAFF.